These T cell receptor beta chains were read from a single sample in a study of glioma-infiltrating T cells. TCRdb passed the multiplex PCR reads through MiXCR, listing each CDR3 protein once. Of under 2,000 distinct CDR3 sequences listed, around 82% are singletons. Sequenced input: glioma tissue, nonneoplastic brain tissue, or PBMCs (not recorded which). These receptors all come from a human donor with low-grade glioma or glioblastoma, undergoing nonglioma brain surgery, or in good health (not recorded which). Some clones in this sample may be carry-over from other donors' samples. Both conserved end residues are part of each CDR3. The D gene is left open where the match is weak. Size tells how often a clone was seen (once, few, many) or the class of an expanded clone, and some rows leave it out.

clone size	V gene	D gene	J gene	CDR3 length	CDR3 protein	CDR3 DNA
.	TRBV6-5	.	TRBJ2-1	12	CASSYEARAVVF	TGTGCCAGCAGTTACGAGGCGAGGGCAGTAGTCTTC
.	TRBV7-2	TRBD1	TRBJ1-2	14	CASSLPTGALGYTF	TGTGCCAGCAGCCTCCCGACAGGGGCACTGGGGTACACCTTC
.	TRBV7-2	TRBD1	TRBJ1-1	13	CASSSDRGTEAFF	TGTGCCAGCAGCTCCGACAGGGGCACTGAAGCTTTCTTT
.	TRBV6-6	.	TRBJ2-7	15	CASLPRGRGIYEQYF	TGTGCCAGCCTCCCCCGAGGGCGGGGAATCTACGAGCAGTACTTC
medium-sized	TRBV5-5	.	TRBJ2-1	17	CASSSSRGVSSYNEQFF	TGTGCCAGCAGCTCTTCGCGCGGGGTGAGCTCCTACAATGAGCAGTTCTTC
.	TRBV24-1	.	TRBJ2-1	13	CATRLQDWSEQFF	TGTGCCACCAGACTACAGGATTGGAGTGAGCAGTTCTTC
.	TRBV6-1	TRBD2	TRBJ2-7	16	CASRQGGLAGAYEQYF	TGTGCCAGCAGACAAGGGGGACTAGCGGGAGCCTACGAGCAGTACTTC
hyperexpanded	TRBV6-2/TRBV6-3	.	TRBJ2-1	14	CASTPVNVLAEQFF	TGTGCCAGCACCCCCGTAAACGTCCTAGCTGAGCAGTTCTTC
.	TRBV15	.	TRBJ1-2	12	CASSLNLYGYTF	TGTGCCAGCAGCTTAAACTTGTATGGCTACACCTTC
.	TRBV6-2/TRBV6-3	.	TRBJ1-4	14	CASSKSLLREKLLF	TGTGCCAGCAGTAAGTCCTTGCTCCGAGAAAAACTGTTGTTT
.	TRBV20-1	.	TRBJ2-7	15	CSARAATQGSSEQYF	TGCAGTGCTAGAGCCGCGACTCAGGGTTCATCCGAGCAGTACTTC
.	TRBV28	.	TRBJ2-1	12	CASSEVSQGQFF	TGTGCCAGCAGTGAAGTAAGCCAGGGGCAGTTCTTC
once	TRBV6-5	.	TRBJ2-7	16	CASSDPGQTSAYEQYF	TGTGCCAGCAGTGATCCCGGACAGACGTCTGCCTACGAGCAGTACTTC